This T cell receptor (beta chain) was found in a study of CD8 T cells in ankylosing spondylitis. Worth noting for this clonotype: The antigen remains unidentified.

MiXCR was run by TCRdb on the 5' RACE reads, yielding one entry per CDR3 protein. The data hold fewer than 200,000 distinct CDR3 sequences, with 18% observed a single time. The CDR3 spans 13 residues. V lost 1 base and J 10 bases, leaving 11 bases between the germline ends. Germline CDR1 is LGHNA and CDR2 is YNFKEQ. Findings of the study overall: Researchers report that disease-linked clones proved CD8+ and relatively rare in peripheral blood. There was a TCR beta motif, made of several highly homologous variants, that appeared characteristic of ankylosing spondylitis blood.

This chain uses TRBV4-2 with TRBJ2-1, with D hard to call. The sequencing sample was made of blood, either unsorted or a sorted T cell fraction (not recorded which). The receptor was derived from a male donor aged 5-30 years with ankylosing spondylitis or in good health (not recorded which). CDR3 sequence reads: CASSQGAPQEQFF. CDR3 DNA sequence: TGTGCCAGCAGCCAAGGGGCTCCTCAGGAGCAGTTCTTC.